The next 27 T cell receptor beta chains were all read from a single sample in a study of PD-1 blockade in classical Hodgkin lymphoma. Brentuximab vedotin exposure varied among the patients, all of whom had relapsed after autologous stem cell transplantation. Magnetic negative selection purified CD4+ T cells from thawed PBMCs. Data came from immunoSEQ multiplex PCR; TCRdb stores just in-frame clones and leaves some out. The sample includes under 30,000 clones, approximately 83% of them seen just once. The source material was CD4+ T cells from blood, sampled at baseline. Source of these receptors: a human donor with classical Hodgkin lymphoma.

The chain couples TRBV9 to TRBJ1-4, with D maybe TRBD1 (6 bases). Per germline, CDR1 SGDLS and CDR2 YYNGEE. The CDR3 consists of 17 residues. V gave up 4 bases and J gave up 0 bases, with 16 bases separating them. CDR3 coding DNA: TGTGCCAGCAGCCCCGCAATGACAGGAACAACTAATGAAAAACTGTTTTTT. Translating gives CASSPAMTGTTNEKLFF.

V and J are TRBV19 and TRBJ1-5; weak D call: TRBD1 (6 bases). V lost 0 bases and J 4 bases, leaving 13 bases between the germline ends. Germline assignment: CDR1 LNHDA and CDR2 SQIVND (reference sequence). This CDR3 region has 16 residues. CDR3 coding DNA: TGTGCCAGTAGTATAGATCGGGGGCGCGGGAATCAGCCCCAGCATTTT. Encoded protein: CASSIDRGRGNQPQHF.

The genes are TRBV7-9 and TRBJ1-2; possibly TRBD1 for D (6 bases). The CDR3 loop spans 15 amino acids. The germline V and J ends were trimmed by 5 bases and 2 bases, with 15 bases remaining between them. Germline CDR1 reads SEHNR; CDR2 reads FQNEAQ (reference sequence). DNA of the CDR3: TGTGCCAGCAGCGCCCGGGACAAGGGAAACTATGGCTACACCTTC. Translation: CASSARDKGNYGYTF.

The chain employs TRBV6-1 and TRBJ2-7, with 10 bases that match TRBD2. This CDR3 spans 13 amino acids. The J segment lost 4 bases and the V segment lost 7 bases, leaving 4 bases of the junction unmatched. Germline V gives CDR1 MNHNS, CDR2 SASEGT. This CDR3 reads CASNQREGYEQYF. The CDR3 DNA sequence: TGTGCCAGCAACCAGCGGGAGGGTTACGAGCAGTACTTC.

This chain uses TRBV7-2 with TRBJ2-7; 12 bases fit TRBD2. The CDR3 has 16 residues. The germline V gene has CDR1 SGHTA and CDR2 FQGNSA. V was clipped by 2 bases and J by 5 bases; unmatched bases: 7. The DNA of the CDR3 is TGTGCCAGCAGCTTAAGAACTAGCGGGAGGAACGACGAGCAGTACTTC. Translated: CASSLRTSGRNDEQYF.

V usage is TRBV4-1 and J usage is TRBJ1-5; D is perhaps TRBD1 (5 bases). V was pared by 1 base and J by 9 bases, with 16 bases between. The CDR3 runs 15 residues. Germline CDR1 MGHRA, CDR2 YSYEKL. CDR3 bases: TGCGCCAGCAGCCAAGCTGCCGGGACGTTGCGGCCCCAGCATTTT. Protein product: CASSQAAGTLRPQHF.

The chain employs TRBV19 and TRBJ2-7; 8 bases are a match to TRBD2. Germline values: CDR1 LNHDA, CDR2 SQIVND (reference sequence). The trim removed 6 bases at V and 2 bases at J, leaving 12 bases unmatched. The CDR3 runs to 16 residues. In DNA, the CDR3 is TGTGCCAGTAGCTCGGTTTATTCGGGACTAGCCTACGAGCAGTACTTC. Protein: CASSSVYSGLAYEQYF.

The genes are TRBV5-6 and TRBJ1-1; tentatively, D is TRBD1 (6 bases). The CDR3 spans 15 residues. Germline assignment: CDR1 SGHDT and CDR2 YYEEEE. Trimming took 3 bases from V and 2 from J, leaving 14 bases between them. CDR3 amino acids: CASSSWTVSNTEAFF. DNA of the CDR3: TGTGCCAGCAGCTCGTGGACAGTCTCAAACACTGAAGCTTTCTTT.

The V and J genes are TRBV10-3 and TRBJ2-2; D might be TRBD1 (7 bases). The CDR3 spans 15 residues. V gave up 7 bases and J gave up 6 bases, with 18 bases separating them. The germline gives CDR1 ENHRY, CDR2 SYGVKD. The CDR3 DNA follows: TGTGCCATCAACGATGGAGGGGGCGCCGCCGGGGAGCTGTTTTTT. The encoded protein is CAINDGGGAAGELFF.

The chain has TRBV7-9 and TRBJ1-2; D is perhaps TRBD1 (6 bases). Trimming stripped 0 bases from V and 8 bases from J, with 10 bases between. Germline-derived CDR1 and CDR2 are SEHNR and FQNEAQ (reference sequence). The CDR3 is 13 residues long. CDR3 region: CASSLAGAEGYTF. CDR3 sequence (DNA): TGTGCCAGCAGCTTAGCGGGGGCGGAAGGCTACACCTTC.

The gene calls are TRBV27 and TRBJ1-2, with a possible D match to TRBD1 (6 bases). Germline CDR1 is MNHEY and CDR2 is SMNVEV (reference sequence). CDR3 size: 13 residues. Trimming pared 2 bases from V and 3 bases from J, leaving 7 bases between. The CDR3, as DNA: TGTGCCAGCAGTTTAAAGGGGGACTATGGCTACACCTTC. It specifies CASSLKGDYGYTF.

This clone was observed a few times. V is TRBV5-6 and J is TRBJ1-2; D not certain. Germline CDR1 is SGHDT and CDR2 is YYEEEE. Trimming pared 1 base from V and 8 bases from J, leaving 15 bases between. The CDR3 is 14 residues long. The DNA for the CDR3 is TGTGCCAGCAGCTTGCCGGGATTAGGTATAGGCTACACCTTC. It encodes CASSLPGLGIGYTF.

This chain joins TRBV6-1 and TRBJ2-7, with D unresolved. Trimming cost V 7 bases and J 0 bases, with 13 bases left between them. CDR1 is MNHNS, CDR2 SASEGT, per germline. The CDR3 loop spans 14 amino acids. CDR3 sequence: CASTPLGISYEQYF. As DNA, the CDR3 is TGTGCCAGCACCCCATTGGGGATCTCCTACGAGCAGTACTTC.

The chain recombines TRBV11-1 with TRBJ2-1, with D possibly being TRBD1 (5 bases). The CDR3 has 17 residues. Trimming pared 8 bases from V and 7 bases from J, leaving 27 bases between. The V gene's germline CDR1 is SGHAT and CDR2 FQDESV (reference sequence). Here the CDR3 reads CASQNIKGNRSRNEQFF. The CDR3 DNA reads TGTGCCAGCCAAAATATAAAAGGGAACAGGAGCCGGAATGAGCAGTTCTTC.

The chain is built from TRBV7-2 and TRBJ1-5; D gene uncertain. Germline V lookup: CDR1 SGHTA, CDR2 FQGNSA. V lost 2 bases to trimming and J lost 9 bases, with 14 bases between them. The CDR3 length is 14 residues. As DNA, the CDR3 is TGTGCCAGCAGCTTAAGCAGTGCGCCGGGGCCCCAGCATTTT. Translation gives CASSLSSAPGPQHF.

V gene TRBV4-1 combines with J gene TRBJ2-7, with 11 bases fitting TRBD1. Germline V gene data show CDR1 as MGHRA and CDR2 as YSYEKL. The CDR3 extends over 14 amino acids. V shed 1 base and J 5 bases; nucleotides not matched to a gene: 1. In DNA form, the CDR3 reads TGCGCCAGCAGCCAAGGGACAGGGGGCAACGAGCAGTACTTC. Its protein is CASSQGTGGNEQYF.

The rearrangement joins TRBV7-2 to TRBJ1-5, with D perhaps TRBD1 (5 bases). Germline-derived CDR1 and CDR2 are SGHTA and FQGNSA. The CDR3 runs 14 residues. V lost 5 bases to trimming and J lost 7 bases, with 15 bases between them. CDR3 sequence (DNA): TGTGCCAGCAGCACAGGTGCGCTGGGACAGCCCCAGCATTTT. This sequence encodes CASSTGALGQPQHF.

The V gene is TRBV6-5, the J gene TRBJ2-2; 7 nucleotides align to TRBD1. With V trimmed by 6 bases and J by 4 bases, 8 bases remained unmatched. Germline CDR1 MNHEY, CDR2 SVGAGI. CDR3 size: 15 residues. This CDR3 is CASSLQGMGTGELFF. The CDR3 DNA sequence: TGTGCCAGCAGCCTACAGGGGATGGGCACCGGGGAGCTGTTTTTT.

V gene TRBV6-6 combines with J gene TRBJ2-7, with a tentative D call TRBD2 (6 bases). CDR3 size: 12 residues. The ends were cut back, 2 bases at V and 6 bases at J, with 8 bases in the middle. CDR1 MNHNY and CDR2 SVGAGI come from the germline V gene (reference sequence). This CDR3 reads CASSYAGIEQYF. The CDR3 nucleotides are TGTGCCAGCAGTTACGCGGGGATCGAGCAGTACTTC.

Only one count was recorded for this clone. The V gene is TRBV9, the J gene TRBJ2-2, with 11 bases identical to TRBD2. CDR3 length: 16 amino acids. Germline V gives CDR1 SGDLS, CDR2 YYNGEE. The ends lost 0 bases at V and 6 bases at J; junction bases unmatched: 4. CDR3 amino acids: CASSVASGRKAGELFF. CDR3 sequence (DNA): TGTGCCAGCAGCGTAGCTAGCGGGAGGAAGGCCGGGGAGCTGTTTTTT.

This chain links TRBV19 with TRBJ2-4, with D perhaps assigned TRBD1 or TRBD2 (5 bases each). Germline-derived CDR1 and CDR2 are LNHDA and SQIVND (reference sequence). The germline V and J ends were trimmed by 4 bases and 6 bases, with 19 bases remaining between them. The CDR3 has 16 amino acids. CDR3 protein: CASSTTPREWVNIQYF. In DNA, the CDR3 is TGTGCCAGTAGTACAACCCCCAGGGAGTGGGTAAACATTCAGTACTTC. Supplemented by reference TRBV19 and TRBJ2-4, the full variable domain reads DGGITQSPKYLFRKEGQNVTLSCEQNLNHDAMYWYRQDPGQGLRLIYYSQIVNDFQKGDIAEGYSVSREKKESFPLTVTSAQKNPTAFYLCASSTTPREWVNIQYFGAGTRLSVL.

The chain combines TRBV27 with TRBJ2-1, with TRBD2 matching over 7 bases. Germline CDR1 MNHEY, CDR2 SMNVEV (reference sequence). The CDR3 covers 13 residues. Trimming cost V 4 bases and J 8 bases; bases outside gene matches: 5. The CDR3 here is CASSSGTKDEQFF. CDR3 sequence (DNA): TGTGCCAGCAGTTCCGGGACTAAAGATGAGCAGTTCTTC.

The chain employs TRBV6-1 and TRBJ1-2; no clear D gene. Trimming removed 4 bases from V and 5 bases from J, with 14 bases in between. CDR3 length: 14 amino acids. Germline-derived CDR1 and CDR2 are MNHNS and SASEGT. CDR3 nucleotide sequence: TGTGCCAGCAGTGTGTGGGGAGTTGGGTATGGCTACACCTTC. This codes for CASSVWGVGYGYTF.

This sequence joins TRBV5-4 and TRBJ1-6; 8 nucleotides agree with TRBD1. The CDR3 is made up of 15 amino acids. V shed 4 bases, J shed 7 bases, and the junction held 7 bases outside the gene matches. Looked up from germline, CDR1 is SGHNT and CDR2 is YYREEE (reference sequence). CDR3 bases: TGTGCCAGCAGCCTCTGGGACAGGCCAAATTCACCCCTCCACTTT. Amino acid sequence: CASSLWDRPNSPLHF.

The V gene is TRBV29-1, the J gene TRBJ1-2, with 8 bases identical to TRBD1. This CDR3 spans 16 amino acids. V trimming: 2 bases; J trimming: 5 bases; junction bases outside the gene matches: 13. From germline, CDR1 is SQVTM and CDR2 ANQGSEA. In DNA, the CDR3 is TGCAGCGTTGAATCCGGACAGGGTACCTTGACGTATGGCTACACCTTC. Protein sequence: CSVESGQGTLTYGYTF.

This clone was observed a handful of times. This chain joins TRBV2 and TRBJ2-7; D is undetermined. The CDR3 contains 13 residues. CDR1 and CDR2 (germline): SNHLY, FYNNEI. Deletions cut 3 bases from V and 5 bases from J, with 11 bases between. CDR3 in amino acids: CASSDRRHDEQYF. The DNA for the CDR3 is TGTGCCAGCAGTGATAGGCGACATGACGAGCAGTACTTC.

The V call is TRBV10-3, the J call TRBJ2-7; the D gene could be TRBD1 or TRBD2 (6 bases each). Germline V CDR1 and CDR2: ENHRY, SYGVKD. The V end lost 4 bases, the J end lost 2 bases, and 15 bases lay between the germline ends. The length of the CDR3 is 15 residues. CDR3 in amino acids: CAISAGAMRPYEQYF. The CDR3 nucleotides are TGTGCCATCAGTGCGGGGGCGATGAGGCCCTACGAGCAGTACTTC.